The 21 T cell receptor beta chains below all came from one sample that was sequenced in a study of metastatic and nonmetastatic thyroid tumors. TCRdb re-called the PCR reads with MiXCR. The data contain 8,000 to 10,000 clones, roughly 35% of them singletons. Among the patients, none had received any treatment before thyroid surgery. The sample taken for sequencing was tumor tissue. The receptor set was obtained from a female donor with papillary thyroid cancer or a benign thyroid nodule (not recorded which). Some clones in this sample may be carry-over from other donors' samples.

V usage is TRBV5-5 and J usage is TRBJ2-6, with 7 bases aligning to TRBD1. This CDR3 has 16 amino acids. The germline V gene has CDR1 SGHKS and CDR2 YYEKEE (reference sequence). The V and J ends lost 4 bases and 4 bases, in that order; junction bases with no gene match: 8. CDR3: CASSLEGAPGANVLTF. The CDR3 DNA sequence: TGTGCCAGCAGCCTTGAGGGGGCGCCCGGGGCCAACGTCCTGACTTTC.

The chain couples TRBV27 to TRBJ2-2, with TRBD2 matching 7 bases. CDR3 length: 14 residues. Germline V gene lookup returns CDR1 MNHEY and CDR2 SMNVEV (reference sequence). The junction had 5 bases not matched to a gene; V was cut back by 6 bases and J by 4 bases. The CDR3 nucleotides are TGTGCCAGCAGCTGGGGGGGATCCACCGGGGAGCTGTTTTTT. It codes for CASSWGGSTGELFF.

The rearrangement joins TRBV20-1 to TRBJ2-5, with D uncertain. The V end lost 5 bases, the J end lost 5 bases, and 6 bases lay between the germline ends. This CDR3 spans 10 amino acids. Germline V gives CDR1 DFQATT, CDR2 SNEGSKA (reference sequence). CDR3 loop: CSAVSETQYF. CDR3 sequence (DNA): TGCAGTGCTGTCTCGGAGACCCAGTACTTC.

This clone has a handful of counts. The chain joins TRBV6-1 to TRBJ1-2; D perhaps matches TRBD1 (5 bases). The CDR3 runs to 17 residues. Germline V gene data show CDR1 as MNHNS and CDR2 as SASEGT. Trimming took off 6 bases at V and 6 bases at J, with 26 bases between the two ends. CDR3 in DNA: TGTGCCAGCAGACCCCGATGGAGGGGCGCGGGTGGCCATGGCTACACCTTC. Amino acids: CASRPRWRGAGGHGYTF.

In this sample, this clone turned up a few times. The junction does not match germline at one end; this may be a read error. The chain uses TRBV27 and TRBJ2-7; D remains ambiguous. Germline CDR1 and CDR2: MNHEY and SMNVEV (reference sequence). The CDR3 extends over 14 amino acids. The chain's CDR3 is CASSLFEDPYEQYF. CDR3 DNA sequence: TGTGCCAGCAGCTTATTCGAGGACCCCTACGAGCAGTACTTC.

V gene TRBV20-1 combines with J gene TRBJ1-2, with 9 nucleotides matching TRBD1. Trimming cost V 1 base and J 4 bases; bases outside gene matches: 7. The CDR3 runs to 15 residues. Germline V CDR1 and CDR2: DFQATT, SNEGSKA (reference sequence). CDR3: CSARVGGQGIYGYTF. Here the CDR3 DNA reads TGCAGTGCTAGAGTCGGGGGACAGGGAATCTATGGCTACACCTTC.

CDR3 sequence (DNA): TGCAGTGCTAGTCGCCGGGGACAAGGAAACACCATATATTTT. The encoded protein is CSASRRGQGNTIYF. The chain combines TRBV20-1 with TRBJ1-3; D may be TRBD1 (6 bases). Germline CDR1 and CDR2: DFQATT and SNEGSKA (reference sequence). Between the trimmed V and J ends, which lost 3 bases and 4 bases, there was a span of 13 bases. The CDR3 contains 14 residues.

This clone has more than one count but fewer than ten. The genes are TRBV6-5 and TRBJ1-1; TRBD1 is a possible D gene (5 bases). Trimming left V 2 bases short and J 0 bases short, with 16 bases between. Germline values: CDR1 MNHEY, CDR2 SVGAGI. The CDR3 has 17 amino acids. The CDR3 loop reads CASSYGTGADLNTEAFF. The CDR3 DNA sequence: TGTGCCAGCAGTTACGGTACCGGGGCAGACCTGAACACTGAAGCTTTCTTT.

The V call is TRBV11-2, the J call TRBJ2-2, with D perhaps TRBD1 or TRBD2 (7 bases each). With 0 bases removed from V and 0 bases from J, the gap between germline ends came to 11 bases. This CDR3 region has 17 residues. Per the germline V gene, CDR1 is SGHAT and CDR2 is FQNNGV. The CDR3 DNA is TGTGCCAGCAGCTTAGAGGGGGGGACAGCGAACACCGGGGAGCTGTTTTTT. It yields the protein CASSLEGGTANTGELFF.

This clone appeared many times. The chain has TRBV19 and TRBJ2-6; TRBD1 agrees at 8 bases. The CDR3 runs 17 residues. V gave up 6 bases and J gave up 0 bases; unmatched junction bases: 7. CDR1 is LNHDA, CDR2 SQIVND, per germline (reference sequence). The CDR3 is CASSNRQGRSGANVLTF. The CDR3 coding sequence is TGTGCCAGTAGCAACAGACAGGGGCGCTCTGGGGCCAACGTCCTGACTTTC.

This clone was seen ten or more times. Given a much more abundant clone one base away, this may be a read error. This sample includes further DNA sequences coding for the same CDR3. V gene TRBV6-1 combines with J gene TRBJ1-2, with D maybe TRBD1 (5 bases). Germline loops: CDR1 MNHNS, CDR2 SASEGT. The length of the CDR3 is 14 residues. Trimming removed 7 bases at V and 4 bases at J, with 16 bases between. The CDR3 loop is CASNLGQGLYGYTF. Here the CDR3 DNA reads TGTGCCAGCAACCTGGGGCAGGGTCTCTATGGCTACACCTTC.

This chain uses TRBV11-2 with TRBJ2-1; D ambiguous. Germline V gives CDR1 SGHAT, CDR2 FQNNGV. This CDR3 has 11 residues. Between the trimmed V and J ends, which lost 5 bases and 7 bases, there was a span of 6 bases. CDR3 sequence: CASSPRNEQFF. The DNA of the CDR3 is TGTGCCAGCAGCCCAAGGAATGAGCAGTTCTTC. Together with reference TRBV11-2 and TRBJ2-1, the CDR3 gives the full variable domain: EAGVAQSPRYKIIEKRQSVAFWCNPISGHATLYWYQQILGQGPKLLIQFQNNGVVDDSQLPKDRFSAERLKGVDSTLKIQPAKLEDSAVYLCASSPRNEQFFGPGTRLTVL.

Sample share makes this clone medium-sized. The chain recombines TRBV29-1 with TRBJ1-1; TRBD1 aligns across 7 bases. In germline, CDR1 is SQVTM, CDR2 ANQGSEA. V lost 3 bases and J lost 3; bases outside the gene matches: 10. The CDR3 contains 15 residues. The DNA for the CDR3 is TGCAGCGTTGAGAAGACAGGGATGGTATACACTGAAGCTTTCTTT. It yields the protein CSVEKTGMVYTEAFF. The variable domain in full, completed from reference TRBV29-1 and TRBJ1-1, reads SAVISQKPSRDICQRGTSLTIQCQVDSQVTMMFWYRQQPGQSLTLIATANQGSEATYESGFVIDKFPISRPNLTFSTLTVSNMSPEDSSIYLCSVEKTGMVYTEAFFGQGTRLTVV.

The V gene is TRBV4-1, the J gene TRBJ2-1; D may match TRBD1 or TRBD2 (5 bases each). Germline values: CDR1 MGHRA, CDR2 YSYEKL. Trimming cost V 4 bases and J 10 bases, with 14 bases left between them. The CDR3 is made up of 13 amino acids. CDR3 sequence (DNA): TGCGCCAGCAGCCGGAACCGGGGCGCGGAGCAGTTCTTC. The encoded protein is CASSRNRGAEQFF.

The rearrangement joins TRBV11-1 to TRBJ1-2, with D perhaps TRBD1 (5 bases). The CDR3 sequence is 15 residues long. With 5 bases removed from V and 0 bases from J, the gap between germline ends came to 13 bases. Germline V CDR1 and CDR2: SGHAT, FQDESV (reference sequence). CDR3 residues: CASSPRQPANYGYTF. DNA of the CDR3: TGTGCCAGCAGCCCTCGACAGCCAGCTAACTATGGCTACACCTTC.

This clone was observed a handful of times. This chain joins TRBV7-9 and TRBJ2-7; D not certain. The CDR3 loop spans 14 amino acids. V was trimmed by 5 bases and J by 2 bases, leaving 13 bases between them. From germline, CDR1 is SEHNR and CDR2 FQNEAQ (reference sequence). For the CDR3, the DNA is TGTGCCAGCAGCCCAGGTTGTGGGGCCTACGAGCAGTACTTC. Amino acids: CASSPGCGAYEQYF.

The chain joins TRBV20-1 to TRBJ2-7; D is unclear. The germline V gene encodes CDR1 DFQATT and CDR2 SNEGSKA (reference sequence). Trimming removed 2 bases at V and 0 bases at J, with 2 bases between. This CDR3 spans 11 amino acids. The CDR3 region is CSARSSYEQYF. CDR3 coding DNA: TGCAGTGCTAGATCCTCCTACGAGCAGTACTTC.

The chain employs TRBV11-3 and TRBJ2-1; TRBD1 or TRBD2 may be the D gene (5 bases each). V lost 3 bases, J lost 9 bases, and 12 bases lay in between. The CDR3 loop spans 13 amino acids. Per germline, CDR1 SGHNT and CDR2 YENEEA. CDR3 DNA: TGTGCCAGCAGCTTGTTGGGGGTTGGTGAGCAGTTCTTC. Encoded protein: CASSLLGVGEQFF.

J is TRBJ1-2 and V is TRBV27, with a possible D match to TRBD1 (5 bases). CDR3 size: 14 residues. The germline V and J ends were trimmed by 4 bases and 2 bases, with 11 bases remaining between them. CDR1 and CDR2 from the germline V gene are MNHEY and SMNVEV (reference sequence). The CDR3 spells CASSSSGGNYGYTF. Here the CDR3 DNA reads TGTGCCAGCAGTTCCTCGGGGGGGAACTATGGCTACACCTTC.

V gene TRBV11-2 combines with J gene TRBJ2-3, with TRBD2 matching over 11 bases. V was pared by 5 bases and J by 3 bases, with 13 bases of the junction left unmatched. Germline CDR1 SGHAT, CDR2 FQNNGV. The CDR3 spans 18 residues. CDR3 sequence (DNA): TGTGCCAGCAGCACCGGACTAGCGGGTGGTATTTGGACAGATACGCAGTATTTT. Translating gives CASSTGLAGGIWTDTQYF.

This clone appeared a few times. The rearrangement joins TRBV13 to TRBJ2-1; 9 bases are a match to TRBD1. CDR1 is PRHDT and CDR2 is FYEKMQ in the germline V gene (reference sequence). Trimming took 5 bases from V and 5 from J; bases not matched to a gene: 7. The CDR3 consists of 15 residues. In DNA form, the CDR3 reads TGTGCCAGCAGCCGCAGGGGGACAGGGAACAATGAGCAGTTCTTC. Its protein product is CASSRRGTGNNEQFF.